These 28 T cell receptor beta chains share one sample of origin, sequenced in a study of blood T cell repertoires in COVID-19. Libraries were prepared by immunoSEQ multiplex PCR; TCRdb keeps only in-frame clonotypes and omits some of them. Of roughly 440,000 clones in the sample, around 88% were seen once. Sequencing used peripheral blood. All receptors come from a woman aged 45 to 65 with COVID-19, enrolled during active disease.

The chain recombines TRBV9 with TRBJ2-2; tentative D call: TRBD2 (7 bases). V shed 7 bases and J shed 2 bases, with 18 bases lying between them. Germline CDR1 SGDLS, CDR2 YYNGEE. The CDR3 length is 16 residues. This CDR3 is CASSQGGGLNTGELFF. The DNA of the CDR3 is TGTGCCAGCTCCCAGGGCGGGGGCCTTAACACCGGGGAGCTGTTTTTT. Variable domain in full (rest from reference TRBV9 and TRBJ2-2): DSGVTQTPKHLITATGQRVTLRCSPRSGDLSVYWYQQSLDQGLQFLIQYYNGEERAKGNILERFSAQQFPDLHSELNLSSLELGDSALYFCASSQGGGLNTGELFFGEGSRLTVL.

This clone was found once. The V call is TRBV5-1, the J call TRBJ2-1, with 8 bases identical to TRBD1. In germline, CDR1 is SGHRS, CDR2 YFSETQ. The CDR3 covers 15 residues. Unmatched junction bases numbered 11, after V lost 4 bases and J lost 8 bases. This chain's CDR3 is CASSTSGTGTDEQFF. The CDR3, as DNA: TGCGCCAGCAGCACCTCCGGGACAGGTACGGATGAGCAGTTCTTC.

The chain uses TRBV19 and TRBJ1-5; 7 bases are a match to TRBD1. With 7 bases clipped from V and 6 bases from J, the junction kept 9 bases outside the gene matches. This CDR3 region has 14 residues. Germline V lookup: CDR1 LNHDA, CDR2 SQIVND (reference sequence). The CDR3 sequence: CASKEGAGGQPQHF. CDR3 bases: TGTGCCAGTAAAGAGGGGGCCGGCGGTCAGCCCCAGCATTTT.

The chain has TRBV7-9 and TRBJ2-1; 9 nucleotides match TRBD2. Germline CDR1 is SEHNR and CDR2 is FQNEAQ (reference sequence). This CDR3 spans 17 amino acids. Trimming at V came to 4 bases and at J to 3 bases, leaving 10 bases not matched to a gene. The CDR3 DNA reads TGTGCCAGCAGCTCCCCCTCTGGGCGGGGGGGCTACAATGAGCAGTTCTTC. This translates into CASSSPSGRGGYNEQFF.

The chain carries TRBV7-4 and TRBJ2-3, with TRBD2 identical over 8 bases. In germline, CDR1 is SGHVT, CDR2 SQSDAQ. The V gene end was trimmed by 4 bases and the J gene end by 5 bases; junction bases not matched to a gene: 8. The CDR3 contains 15 residues. The CDR3 sequence is CASSSARGGRDTQYF. The CDR3 DNA is TGTGCCAGCAGCTCCGCCCGCGGGGGGCGAGATACGCAGTATTTT.

This clone occurred a few times. J is TRBJ2-1 and V is TRBV7-9, with TRBD2 identical over 9 bases. CDR1 and CDR2 from the germline V gene are SEHNR and FQNEAQ (reference sequence). This CDR3 is 15 amino acids long. Trimming took 8 bases from V and 7 from J; bases not matched to a gene: 12. In DNA, the CDR3 is TGTGCCAGCGGCAGAGCGGGGGGCTGGAGGAATGAGCAGTTCTTC. Its translation is CASGRAGGWRNEQFF.

The chain couples TRBV9 to TRBJ1-6; D is undetermined. Trimming removed 4 bases from V and 7 bases from J, with 12 bases in between. The CDR3 totals 14 residues. In germline, CDR1 is SGDLS, CDR2 YYNGEE. The CDR3 region is CASSRRGENSPLHF. CDR3 DNA: TGTGCCAGCAGCAGACGGGGAGAGAATTCACCCCTCCACTTT.

This chain joins TRBV7-7 and TRBJ1-5; 7 bases match TRBD1. The CDR3 contains 15 residues. V lost 7 bases to trimming and J lost 1 base; unmatched junction nucleotides: 7. The germline V gene has CDR1 SSHAT and CDR2 FNYEAQ (reference sequence). The CDR3 is CASNRGCKSNQPQHF. DNA for the CDR3: TGTGCCAGCAACAGGGGATGTAAGAGCAATCAGCCCCAGCATTTT.

The chain uses TRBV11-2 and TRBJ1-6; unclear D gene. The CDR3 covers 14 residues. Germline assignment: CDR1 SGHAT and CDR2 FQNNGV. V was cut by 1 base and J by 10 bases, with 11 bases left in between. The CDR3 protein is CASSLGLLGSPLHF. The DNA of the CDR3 is TGTGCCAGCAGCTTAGGACTCCTCGGGTCACCCCTCCACTTT. The variable domain in full, completed from reference TRBV11-2 and TRBJ1-6, reads EAGVAQSPRYKIIEKRQSVAFWCNPISGHATLYWYQQILGQGPKLLIQFQNNGVVDDSQLPKDRFSAERLKGVDSTLKIQPAKLEDSAVYLCASSLGLLGSPLHFGNGTRLTVT.

This clone has a single count. The chain carries TRBV2 and TRBJ1-4; possible D gene TRBD1, 6 bases. The V end was cut by 5 bases, the J end by 5 bases, with 15 bases between. The CDR3 has 15 amino acids. Germline CDR1 SNHLY, CDR2 FYNNEI. This chain's CDR3 is CASSLDRFFNEKLFF. CDR3 nucleotides: TGTGCCAGCAGTCTTGACAGGTTTTTCAATGAAAAACTGTTTTTT.

This sequence joins TRBV9 and TRBJ1-4; D might be TRBD1 (5 bases). V was trimmed by 4 bases and J by 1 base, leaving 11 bases between them. Looked up from germline, CDR1 is SGDLS and CDR2 is YYNGEE. CDR3 length: 15 residues. In DNA form, the CDR3 reads TGTGCCAGCAGCCCTTGGGGCGAAACTAATGAAAAACTGTTTTTT. Translation: CASSPWGETNEKLFF.

The chain links TRBV10-3 to TRBJ1-3, with D unresolved. The CDR3 loop spans 15 amino acids. CDR1 and CDR2 from the germline V gene are ENHRY and SYGVKD. Trimming shortened V by 6 bases and J by 2 bases, and 14 bases separated the two germline ends. In DNA form, the CDR3 reads TGTGCCATCAGGGGCGACAACAGCCCTGGAAACACCATATATTTT. Translated, it gives CAIRGDNSPGNTIYF.

This chain connects TRBV5-1 to TRBJ2-3, with 7 positions matching TRBD2. V lost 0 bases and J lost 1; bases outside the gene matches: 5. Germline V CDR1 and CDR2: SGHRS, YFSETQ. There are 16 residues in the CDR3. In nucleotides, the CDR3 is TGCGCCAGCAGCTTGGGGTTCAGCGGGGGCACAGATACGCAGTATTTT. It codes for CASSLGFSGGTDTQYF.

The rearrangement joins TRBV11-2 to TRBJ1-1; the D is unclear. Germline CDR1 reads SGHAT; CDR2 reads FQNNGV. V was clipped by 4 bases and J by 1 base, with 7 bases between them. The CDR3 is 13 residues long. This chain's CDR3 is CASSWRQNTEAFF. In DNA, the CDR3 is TGTGCCAGCAGCTGGCGGCAGAACACTGAAGCTTTCTTT. Looking up the rest from reference TRBV11-2 and TRBJ1-1 gives the full variable domain: EAGVAQSPRYKIIEKRQSVAFWCNPISGHATLYWYQQILGQGPKLLIQFQNNGVVDDSQLPKDRFSAERLKGVDSTLKIQPAKLEDSAVYLCASSWRQNTEAFFGQGTRLTVV.

V is TRBV6-1 and J is TRBJ2-2, with D possibly being TRBD1 (5 bases). CDR1 and CDR2 (germline): MNHNS, SASEGT. This CDR3 comprises 16 residues. V lost 2 bases to trimming and J lost 6 bases, with 16 bases between them. The CDR3 coding sequence is TGTGCCAGCAGTGAATATGCAGGGTGGATGGCCGGGGAGCTGTTTTTT. Translated: CASSEYAGWMAGELFF.

The chain carries TRBV30 and TRBJ2-6, with 7 bases that match TRBD1. V was clipped by 0 bases and J by 0 bases; unmatched bases: 2. CDR3 length equals 16 residues. Germline CDR1 GTSNPN, CDR2 SVGIG (reference sequence). DNA for the CDR3: TGTGCCTGGAGTGTACAGGGGTACTCTGGGGCCAACGTCCTGACTTTC. Translated, it gives CAWSVQGYSGANVLTF. The whole variable domain, filled in from reference TRBV30 and TRBJ2-6, reads SQTIHQWPATLVQPVGSPLSLECTVEGTSNPNLYWYRQAAGRGLQLLFYSVGIGQISSEVPQNLSASRPQDRQFILSSKKLLLSDSGFYLCAWSVQGYSGANVLTFGAGSRLTVL.

The chain has TRBV15 and TRBJ2-7, with 7 bases identical to TRBD2. There are 15 residues in the CDR3. V dropped 3 bases and J dropped 5; count of bases not matched to a gene: 10. Germline-derived CDR1 and CDR2 are LNHNV and YYDKDF (reference sequence). The DNA of the CDR3 is TGTGCCACCAGCAGGGGGTTGGGCGGGGGTGACGAGCAGTACTTC. It yields the protein CATSRGLGGGDEQYF. Looking up the rest from reference TRBV15 and TRBJ2-7 gives the full variable domain: DAMVIQNPRYQVTQFGKPVTLSCSQTLNHNVMYWYQQKSSQAPKLLFHYYDKDFNNEADTPDNFQSRRPNTSFCFLDIRSPGLGDTAMYLCATSRGLGGGDEQYFGPGTRLTVT.

This rearrangement joins TRBV11-3 to TRBJ2-7; TRBD2 agrees at 9 bases. V gave up 2 bases and J gave up 0 bases; unmatched junction bases: 2. CDR1 SGHNT and CDR2 YENEEA come from the germline V gene. The length of the CDR3 is 15 residues. CDR3 nucleotide sequence: TGTGCCAGCAGCTTAAATAGCGGGGGCTCCTACGAGCAGTACTTC. It is translated as CASSLNSGGSYEQYF.

The rearrangement uses TRBV19 and TRBJ1-5; tentatively, D is TRBD1 (5 bases). CDR1 is LNHDA, CDR2 SQIVND, per germline (reference sequence). V was pared by 8 bases and J by 0 bases, with 17 bases between. The CDR3 totals 16 residues. The CDR3: CASLTLQEDSNQPQHF. CDR3 bases: TGTGCCAGTCTTACCCTACAGGAAGATAGCAATCAGCCCCAGCATTTT. The whole variable domain, remainder taken from reference TRBV19 and TRBJ1-5, is DGGITQSPKYLFRKEGQNVTLSCEQNLNHDAMYWYRQDPGQGLRLIYYSQIVNDFQKGDIAEGYSVSREKKESFPLTVTSAQKNPTAFYLCASLTLQEDSNQPQHFGDGTRLSIL.

The chain employs TRBV20-1 and TRBJ2-7; D is uncertain. CDR3 size: 12 residues. Germline CDR1 reads DFQATT; CDR2 reads SNEGSKA (reference sequence). The V end was cut by 3 bases, the J end by 3 bases, with 9 bases between. In DNA form, the CDR3 reads TGCAGTGCTAGTTCGACTCTCTACGAGCAGTACTTC. Translating gives CSASSTLYEQYF.

This clone is a singleton in its sample. This rearrangement joins TRBV15 to TRBJ1-2; no reliable D call. CDR3 length equals 13 residues. From germline, CDR1 is LNHNV and CDR2 YYDKDF (reference sequence). V was cut by 2 bases and J by 4 bases, with 8 bases left in between. This CDR3 reads CATSRQAFYGYTF. Here the CDR3 DNA reads TGTGCCACCAGCAGACAGGCTTTCTATGGCTACACCTTC.

V gene TRBV11-3 combines with J gene TRBJ1-1, with D possibly TRBD1 on 6 matching bases. The CDR3 is 15 amino acids. Per the germline V gene, CDR1 is SGHNT and CDR2 is YENEEA. The germline V and J ends were trimmed by 5 bases and 3 bases, with 16 bases remaining between them. CDR3 in amino acids: CASSPGGRGYTEAFF. CDR3 DNA: TGTGCCAGCAGCCCGGGGGGCAGGGGATACACTGAAGCTTTCTTT.

The CDR3 region has the DNA TGTGCCAGCACGACTGAGGCTGCGACCGGTCAGCCCCAGCATTTT. This translates into CASTTEAATGQPQHF. The rearrangement links TRBV2 to TRBJ1-5; D is unresolved. This CDR3 is 15 amino acids long. CDR1 and CDR2 from the germline V gene are SNHLY and FYNNEI. V was trimmed by 7 bases and J by 6 bases, leaving 19 bases between them.

The genes are TRBV18 and TRBJ1-2, with 7 bases identical to TRBD1. The CDR3 runs to 17 residues. The germline V gene has CDR1 KGHSH and CDR2 LQKENI. The trim removed 0 bases at V and 8 bases at J, leaving 15 bases unmatched. The CDR3 protein is CASSPPNLLQGRGGYTF. The DNA for the CDR3 is TGTGCCAGCTCACCACCGAATCTTTTACAGGGGAGAGGGGGCTACACCTTC. Variable domain in full (rest from reference TRBV18 and TRBJ1-2): NAGVMQNPRHLVRRRGQEARLRCSPMKGHSHVYWYRQLPEEGLKFMVYLQKENIIDESGMPKERFSAEFPKEGPSILRIQQVVRGDSAAYFCASSPPNLLQGRGGYTFGSGTRLTVV.

This chain uses TRBV19 with TRBJ1-5; 8 positions match TRBD1. The V and J ends lost 6 bases and 7 bases, in that order; junction bases with no gene match: 11. Germline CDR1 LNHDA, CDR2 SQIVND (reference sequence). The CDR3 totals 15 residues. The CDR3 DNA sequence: TGTGCCAGTAGGACCGGGACAGGCGGGTTCCAGCCCCAGCATTTT. The encoded protein is CASRTGTGGFQPQHF.

The chain is built from TRBV6-5 and TRBJ1-1; D possibly corresponds to TRBD1 (5 bases). Germline V CDR1 and CDR2: MNHEY, SVGAGI. CDR3 length equals 14 residues. Trimming shortened V by 10 bases and J by 5 bases, and 20 bases separated the two germline ends. The CDR3 DNA follows: TGTGCCACCCATCAGCGGCCGGGGGGTACTGAAGCTTTCTTT. It translates to CATHQRPGGTEAFF.

The rearrangement joins TRBV29-1 to TRBJ2-5, with D perhaps TRBD2 (6 bases). CDR1 SQVTM and CDR2 ANQGSEA come from the germline V gene. The length of the CDR3 is 12 residues. Trimming pared 5 bases from V and 4 bases from J, leaving 11 bases between. This CDR3 is CSVQEGSETQYF. Here the CDR3 DNA reads TGCAGCGTTCAGGAGGGATCAGAGACCCAGTACTTC.

This clone has a handful of counts. This sequence joins TRBV6-5 and TRBJ1-1; D gene ambiguous. Trimming pared 6 bases from V and 4 bases from J, leaving 12 bases between. The CDR3 totals 13 residues. Germline CDR1 and CDR2: MNHEY and SVGAGI. In DNA form, the CDR3 reads TGTGCCAGCAGCACGGTGGAGGGCACTGAAGCTTTCTTT. It specifies CASSTVEGTEAFF.